The entry below describes one T cell receptor beta chain. No antigen is known for it. In the PCR, 60 Vbeta and 13 Jbeta primers were used. TCRdb's table, derived via immunoSEQ multiplex PCR, lists solely in-frame clones and lacks some. The table shows under 200,000 clones, with over 70% occurring only once. The data originate from a study of cytomegalovirus exposure and HLA in healthy donors. The germline V gene has CDR1 SNHLY and CDR2 FYNNEI. Trimming pared 4 bases from V and 1 base from J, leaving 7 bases between. This CDR3 contains 13 residues. Study-wide results and limits: A previous analysis found most TCR beta V segments productive roughly 87% or roughly 30% of the time.

V and J are TRBV2 and TRBJ1-1; possibly TRBD1 for D (6 bases). This TCR came from a young woman in good health and CMV-seronegative. Material: PBMCs. CDR3 bases: TGTGCCAGCAGTGCAGGGGAGAACACTGAAGCTTTCTTT. Amino acid sequence: CASSAGENTEAFF.